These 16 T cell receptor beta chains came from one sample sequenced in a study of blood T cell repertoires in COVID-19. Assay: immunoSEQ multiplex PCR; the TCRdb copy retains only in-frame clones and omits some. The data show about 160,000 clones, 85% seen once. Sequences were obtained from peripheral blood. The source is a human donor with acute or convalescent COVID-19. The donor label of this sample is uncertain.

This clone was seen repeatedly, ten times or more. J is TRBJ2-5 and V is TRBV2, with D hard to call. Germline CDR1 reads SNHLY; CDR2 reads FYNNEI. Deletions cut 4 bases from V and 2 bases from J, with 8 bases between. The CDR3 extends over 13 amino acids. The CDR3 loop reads CASSVREQETQYF. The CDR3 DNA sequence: TGTGCCAGCAGTGTGAGAGAACAAGAGACCCAGTACTTC. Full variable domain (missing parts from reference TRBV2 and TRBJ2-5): EPEVTQTPSHQVTQMGQEVILRCVPISNHLYFYWYRQILGQKVEFLVSFYNNEISEKSEIFDDQFSVERPDGSNFTLKIRSTKLEDSAMYFCASSVREQETQYFGPGTRLLVL.

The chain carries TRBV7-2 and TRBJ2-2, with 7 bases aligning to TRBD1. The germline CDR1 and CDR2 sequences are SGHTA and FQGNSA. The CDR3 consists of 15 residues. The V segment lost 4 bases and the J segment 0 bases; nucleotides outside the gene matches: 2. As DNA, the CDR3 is TGTGCCAGCAGCTCCGGGACAGCGAACACCGGGGAGCTGTTTTTT. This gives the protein CASSSGTANTGELFF.

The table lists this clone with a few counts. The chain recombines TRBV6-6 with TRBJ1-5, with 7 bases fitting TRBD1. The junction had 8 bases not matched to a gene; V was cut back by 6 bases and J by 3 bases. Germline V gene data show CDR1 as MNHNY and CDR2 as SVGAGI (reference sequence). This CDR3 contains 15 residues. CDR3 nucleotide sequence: TGTGCCAGCAGATCGGGACAGCTTCCCAATCAGCCCCAGCATTTT. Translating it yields CASRSGQLPNQPQHF.

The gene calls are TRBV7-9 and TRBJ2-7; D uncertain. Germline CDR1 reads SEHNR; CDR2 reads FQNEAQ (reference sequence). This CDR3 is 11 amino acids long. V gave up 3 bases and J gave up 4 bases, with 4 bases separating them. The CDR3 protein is CASSFQYEQYF. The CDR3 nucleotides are TGTGCCAGCAGCTTCCAGTACGAGCAGTACTTC.

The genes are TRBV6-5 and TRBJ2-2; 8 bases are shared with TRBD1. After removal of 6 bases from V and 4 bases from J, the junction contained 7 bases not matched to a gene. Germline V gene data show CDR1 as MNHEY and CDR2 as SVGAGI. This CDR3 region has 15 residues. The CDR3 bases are TGTGCCAGCAGATTGGGACAGGACTTCACCGGGGAGCTGTTTTTT. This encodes CASRLGQDFTGELFF.

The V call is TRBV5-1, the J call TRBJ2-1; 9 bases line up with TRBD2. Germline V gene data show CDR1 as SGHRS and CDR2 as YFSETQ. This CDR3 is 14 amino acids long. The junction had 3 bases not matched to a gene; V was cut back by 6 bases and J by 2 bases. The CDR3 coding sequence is TGCGCCAGCACAGTAGCGGGGGCCTACAATGAGCAGTTCTTC. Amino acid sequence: CASTVAGAYNEQFF.

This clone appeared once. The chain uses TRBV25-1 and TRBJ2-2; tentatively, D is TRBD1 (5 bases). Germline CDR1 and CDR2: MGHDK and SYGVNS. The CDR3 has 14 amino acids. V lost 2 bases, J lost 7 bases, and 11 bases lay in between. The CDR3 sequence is CASSEGHQGGELFF. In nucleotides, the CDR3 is TGTGCCAGCAGTGAAGGACATCAGGGCGGGGAGCTGTTTTTT.

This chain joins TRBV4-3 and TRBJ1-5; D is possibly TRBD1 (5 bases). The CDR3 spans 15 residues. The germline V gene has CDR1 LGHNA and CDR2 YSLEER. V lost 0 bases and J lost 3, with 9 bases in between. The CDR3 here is CASSQDAQANQPQHF. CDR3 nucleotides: TGCGCCAGCAGCCAAGATGCACAGGCCAATCAGCCCCAGCATTTT.

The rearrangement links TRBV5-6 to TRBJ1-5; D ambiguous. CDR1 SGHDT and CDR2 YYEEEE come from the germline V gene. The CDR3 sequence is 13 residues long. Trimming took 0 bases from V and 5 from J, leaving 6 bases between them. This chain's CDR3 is CASSLGRDQPQHF. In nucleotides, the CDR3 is TGTGCCAGCAGCTTGGGGAGGGATCAGCCCCAGCATTTT. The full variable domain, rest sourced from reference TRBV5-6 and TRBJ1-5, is DAGVTQSPTHLIKTRGQQVTLRCSPKSGHDTVSWYQQALGQGPQFIFQYYEEEERQRGNFPDRFSGHQFPNYSSELNVNALLLGDSALYLCASSLGRDQPQHFGDGTRLSIL.

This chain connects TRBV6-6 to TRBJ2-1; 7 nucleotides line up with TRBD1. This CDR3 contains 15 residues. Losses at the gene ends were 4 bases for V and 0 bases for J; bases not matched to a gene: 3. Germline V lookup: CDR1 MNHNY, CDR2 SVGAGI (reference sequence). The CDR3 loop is CASSSQGLSYNEQFF. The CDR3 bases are TGTGCCAGCAGTTCACAGGGGCTCTCCTACAATGAGCAGTTCTTC.

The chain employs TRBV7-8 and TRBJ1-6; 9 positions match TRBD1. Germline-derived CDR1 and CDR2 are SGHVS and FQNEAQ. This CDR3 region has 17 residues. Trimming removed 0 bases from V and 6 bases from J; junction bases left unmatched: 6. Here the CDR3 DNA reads TGTGCCAGCAGCTTAGCCGGGACAGGGAGTGCTAATTCACCCCTCCACTTT. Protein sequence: CASSLAGTGSANSPLHF.

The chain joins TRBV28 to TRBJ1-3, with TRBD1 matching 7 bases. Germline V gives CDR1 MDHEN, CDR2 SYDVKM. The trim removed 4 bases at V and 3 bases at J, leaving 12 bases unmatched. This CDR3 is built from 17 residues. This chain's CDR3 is CASSSAARDSDGNTIYF. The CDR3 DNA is TGTGCCAGCAGTTCCGCGGCCCGGGACAGTGATGGAAACACCATATATTTT.

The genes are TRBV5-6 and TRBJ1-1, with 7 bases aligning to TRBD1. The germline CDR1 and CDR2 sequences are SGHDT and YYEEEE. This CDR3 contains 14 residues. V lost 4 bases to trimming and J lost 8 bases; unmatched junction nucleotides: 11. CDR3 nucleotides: TGTGCCAGCAGCCCCGACAGGGACCTAAGGGAAGCTTTCTTT. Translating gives CASSPDRDLREAFF.

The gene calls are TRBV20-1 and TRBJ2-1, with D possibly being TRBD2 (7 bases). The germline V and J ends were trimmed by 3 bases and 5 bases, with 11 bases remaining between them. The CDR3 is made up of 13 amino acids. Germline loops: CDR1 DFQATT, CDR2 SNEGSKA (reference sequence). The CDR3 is CSASRGGNNEQFF. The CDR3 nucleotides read TGCAGTGCTAGTAGGGGGGGAAACAATGAGCAGTTCTTC.

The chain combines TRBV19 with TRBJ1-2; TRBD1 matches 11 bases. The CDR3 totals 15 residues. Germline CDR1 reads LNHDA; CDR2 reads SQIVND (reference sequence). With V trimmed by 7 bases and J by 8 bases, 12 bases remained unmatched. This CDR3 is CASKGNGQGANGYTF. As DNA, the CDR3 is TGTGCCAGTAAGGGGAATGGACAGGGGGCGAACGGCTACACCTTC.

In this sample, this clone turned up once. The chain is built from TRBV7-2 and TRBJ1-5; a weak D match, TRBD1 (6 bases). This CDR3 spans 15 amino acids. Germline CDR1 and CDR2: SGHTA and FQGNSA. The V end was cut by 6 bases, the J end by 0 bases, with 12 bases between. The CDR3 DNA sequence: TGTGCCAGCAGGCTGGGGGGGGCTAGCAATCAGCCCCAGCATTTT. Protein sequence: CASRLGGASNQPQHF. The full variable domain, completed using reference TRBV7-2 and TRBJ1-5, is GAGVSQSPSNKVTEKGKDVELRCDPISGHTALYWYRQSLGQGLEFLIYFQGNSAPDKSGLPSDRFSAERTGGSVSTLTIQRTQQEDSAVYLCASRLGGASNQPQHFGDGTRLSIL.